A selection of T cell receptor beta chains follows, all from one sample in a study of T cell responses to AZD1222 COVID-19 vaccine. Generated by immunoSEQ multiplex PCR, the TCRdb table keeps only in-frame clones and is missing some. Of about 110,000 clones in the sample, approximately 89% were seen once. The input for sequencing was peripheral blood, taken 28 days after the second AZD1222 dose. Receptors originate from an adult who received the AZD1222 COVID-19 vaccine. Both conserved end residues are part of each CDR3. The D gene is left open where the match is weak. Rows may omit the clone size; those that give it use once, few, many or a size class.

CDR3 protein: CASRGAGTGTNTIYF; CDR3 DNA: TGTGCCAGCAGGGGGGCCGGGACAGGGACTAACACCATATATTTT; D gene: TRBD1; V gene: TRBV28; clone size: .; J gene: TRBJ1-3
CDR3 protein: CASKDRGGNNYGYTF; CDR3 DNA: TGTGCCAGCAAAGACAGGGGAGGGAATAACTATGGCTACACCTTC; D gene: TRBD1; V gene: TRBV6-5; clone size: .; J gene: TRBJ1-2
CDR3 protein: CAWSDAGTGREKLFF; CDR3 DNA: TGTGCCTGGAGTGATGCCGGGACAGGGAGAGAAAAACTGTTTTTT; D gene: TRBD1; V gene: TRBV30; clone size: .; J gene: TRBJ1-4
CDR3 protein: CASSLQGSYGYTF; CDR3 DNA: TGTGCCAGCAGCTTACAGGGGAGCTATGGCTACACCTTC; D gene: TRBD1; V gene: TRBV5-6; clone size: .; J gene: TRBJ1-2
CDR3 protein: CASSLIGAFQETQYF; CDR3 DNA: TGCGCCAGCAGCTTAATCGGGGCCTTCCAAGAGACCCAGTACTTC; D gene: .; V gene: TRBV5-1; clone size: .; J gene: TRBJ2-5
CDR3 protein: CATSDKTDGYTF; CDR3 DNA: TGTGCCACCAGTGACAAGACTGATGGCTACACCTTC; D gene: .; V gene: TRBV24-1; clone size: .; J gene: TRBJ1-2
CDR3 protein: CASSPDRGVIRAFF; CDR3 DNA: TGTGCCAGCAGTCCCGACAGGGGAGTAATTCGGGCTTTCTTT; D gene: TRBD1; V gene: TRBV5-4; clone size: .; J gene: TRBJ1-1
CDR3 protein: CSASSGGARANEKLFF; CDR3 DNA: TGCAGTGCTAGTTCTGGGGGGGCGAGGGCTAATGAAAAACTGTTTTTT; D gene: .; V gene: TRBV20-1; clone size: .; J gene: TRBJ1-4
CDR3 protein: CASSLQARDDYGYTF; CDR3 DNA: TGTGCCAGCAGTTTGCAGGCCAGGGACGACTATGGCTACACCTTC; D gene: .; V gene: TRBV27; clone size: .; J gene: TRBJ1-2
CDR3 protein: CASSLQGVNQPQHF; CDR3 DNA: TGTGCCAGTAGTCTACAGGGGGTTAATCAGCCCCAGCATTTT; D gene: TRBD1; V gene: TRBV19; clone size: .; J gene: TRBJ1-5
CDR3 protein: CAWSVARRNEQFF; CDR3 DNA: TGTGCCTGGAGTGTGGCTAGGAGGAATGAGCAGTTCTTC; D gene: .; V gene: TRBV30; clone size: .; J gene: TRBJ2-1
CDR3 protein: CASSQERASGFSDTQYF; CDR3 DNA: TGTGCCAGCAGCCAAGAGAGGGCTAGCGGGTTCTCAGATACGCAGTATTTT; D gene: TRBD2; V gene: TRBV3-1/TRBV3-2; clone size: .; J gene: TRBJ2-3
CDR3 protein: CASSYDRVGNSPLHF; CDR3 DNA: TGTGCCAGCAGTTACGACAGGGTAGGAAATTCACCCCTCCACTTT; D gene: TRBD1; V gene: TRBV6-5; clone size: .; J gene: TRBJ1-6
CDR3 protein: CAWRTGSIYGYTF; CDR3 DNA: TGTGCCTGGCGGACAGGGAGCATCTATGGCTACACCTTC; D gene: TRBD1; V gene: TRBV30; clone size: .; J gene: TRBJ1-2
CDR3 protein: CASSPLTHNTEAFF; CDR3 DNA: TGTGCCAGCAGCCCGTTGACACATAACACTGAAGCTTTCTTT; D gene: .; V gene: TRBV7-2; clone size: .; J gene: TRBJ1-1
CDR3 protein: CATQPTRDSYYNEQFF; CDR3 DNA: TGTGCCACCCAACCGACACGGGACTCGTACTACAATGAGCAGTTCTTC; D gene: .; V gene: TRBV10-3; clone size: .; J gene: TRBJ2-1
CDR3 protein: CASSLIRHTEAFF; CDR3 DNA: TGTGCCAGCAGCTTAATCCGACACACTGAAGCTTTCTTT; D gene: .; V gene: TRBV13; clone size: few; J gene: TRBJ1-1